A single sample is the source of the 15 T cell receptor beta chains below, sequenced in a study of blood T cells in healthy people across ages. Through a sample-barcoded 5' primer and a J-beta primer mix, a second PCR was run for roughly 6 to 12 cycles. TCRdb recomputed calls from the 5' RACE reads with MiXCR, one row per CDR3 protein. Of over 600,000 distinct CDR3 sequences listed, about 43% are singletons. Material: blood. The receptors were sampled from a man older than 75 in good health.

DNA of the CDR3: TGCAGTGCTAGAGACTATAGCGGGAGTTCCGGGGAGCTGTTTTTT. Residues: CSARDYSGSSGELFF. This chain links TRBV20-1 with TRBJ2-2; 9 nucleotides align to TRBD2. Germline CDR1 reads DFQATT; CDR2 reads SNEGSKA (reference sequence). V dropped 0 bases and J dropped 6; count of bases not matched to a gene: 5. The CDR3 extends over 15 amino acids.

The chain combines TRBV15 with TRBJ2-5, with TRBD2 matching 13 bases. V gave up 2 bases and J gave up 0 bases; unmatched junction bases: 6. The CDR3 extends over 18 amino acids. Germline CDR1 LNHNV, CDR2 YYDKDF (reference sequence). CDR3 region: CATSRRTSGRPNQETQYF. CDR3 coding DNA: TGTGCCACCAGCAGAAGGACTAGCGGGAGACCAAACCAAGAGACCCAGTACTTC.

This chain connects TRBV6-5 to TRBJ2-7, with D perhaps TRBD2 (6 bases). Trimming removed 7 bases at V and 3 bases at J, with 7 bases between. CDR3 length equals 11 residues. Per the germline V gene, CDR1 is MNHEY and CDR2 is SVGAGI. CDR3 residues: CASIGGYEQYF. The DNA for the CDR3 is TGTGCCAGCATCGGGGGCTACGAGCAGTACTTC.

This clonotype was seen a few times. The CDR3 DNA reads as TGTGCCAGCAGCCGTGACAGGGCGGCCCACGAGCAGTACTTC. Its protein product is CASSRDRAAHEQYF. This rearrangement joins TRBV7-2 to TRBJ2-7; TRBD1 matches 7 bases. Trimming removed 5 bases from V and 5 bases from J; junction bases left unmatched: 9. Germline CDR1 and CDR2: SGHTA and FQGNSA. The CDR3 runs 14 residues.

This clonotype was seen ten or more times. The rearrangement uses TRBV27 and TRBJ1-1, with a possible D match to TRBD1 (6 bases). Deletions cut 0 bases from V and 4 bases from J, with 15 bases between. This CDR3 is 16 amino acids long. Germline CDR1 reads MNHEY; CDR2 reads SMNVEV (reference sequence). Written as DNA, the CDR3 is TGTGCCAGCAGTTTATCGACAGGAGGAGTGGGCACTGAAGCTTTCTTT. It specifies CASSLSTGGVGTEAFF.

CDR3 nucleotide sequence: TGTGCCAGCAGCTTAGGTATGGCTAGCGGGGGGTTACCCTACGAGCAGTACTTC. This codes for CASSLGMASGGLPYEQYF. The genes are TRBV7-2 and TRBJ2-7, with TRBD2 matching over 11 bases. V lost 1 base, J lost 2 bases, and 10 bases stayed unmatched. The CDR3 covers 18 residues. Germline lookup yields CDR1 SGHTA and CDR2 FQGNSA.

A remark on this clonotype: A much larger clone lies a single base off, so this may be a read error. CDR3 sequence reads: CSETESTDTQYF. In DNA form, the CDR3 reads TGCAGCGAGACAGAAAGCACAGATACGCAGTATTTT. The chain employs TRBV29-1 and TRBJ2-3; possibly TRBD1 for D (5 bases). Trimming took off 7 bases at V and 0 bases at J, with 8 bases between the two ends. The length of the CDR3 is 12 residues. Germline CDR1 and CDR2: SQVTM and ANQGSEA.

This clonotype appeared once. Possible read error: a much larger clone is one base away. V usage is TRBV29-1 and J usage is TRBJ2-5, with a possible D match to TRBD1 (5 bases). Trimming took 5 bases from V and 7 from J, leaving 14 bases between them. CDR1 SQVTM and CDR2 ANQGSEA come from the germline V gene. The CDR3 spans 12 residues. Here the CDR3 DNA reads TGCAGCGTTAATGGGTGGGGCGGGACCCAGTACTTC. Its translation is CSVNGWGGTQYF. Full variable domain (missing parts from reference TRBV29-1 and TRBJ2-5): SAVISQKPSRDICQRGTSLTIQCQVDSQVTMMFWYRQQPGQSLTLIATANQGSEATYESGFVIDKFPISRPNLTFSTLTVSNMSPEDSSIYLCSVNGWGGTQYFGPGTRLLVL.

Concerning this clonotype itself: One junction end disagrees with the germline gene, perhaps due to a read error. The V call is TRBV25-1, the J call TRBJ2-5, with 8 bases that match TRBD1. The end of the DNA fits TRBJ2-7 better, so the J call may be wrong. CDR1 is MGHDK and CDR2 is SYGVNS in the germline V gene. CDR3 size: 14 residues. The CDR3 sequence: CASSEFGQGYEQYF. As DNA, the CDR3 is TGTGCCAGCAGCGAATTCGGACAGGGTTACGAGCAGTACTTC.

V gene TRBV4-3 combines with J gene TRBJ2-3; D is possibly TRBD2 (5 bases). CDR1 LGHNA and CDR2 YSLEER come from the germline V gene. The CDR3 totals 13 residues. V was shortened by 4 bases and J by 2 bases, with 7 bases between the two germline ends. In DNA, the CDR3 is TGCGCCAGCAGCCGAGGGAACACAGATACGCAGTATTTT. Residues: CASSRGNTDTQYF.

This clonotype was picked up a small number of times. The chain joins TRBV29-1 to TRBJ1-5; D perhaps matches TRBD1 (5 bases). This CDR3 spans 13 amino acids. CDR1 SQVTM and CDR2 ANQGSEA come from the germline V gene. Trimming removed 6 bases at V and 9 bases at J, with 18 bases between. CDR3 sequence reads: CSVAQGALSPQHF. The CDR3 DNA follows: TGCAGCGTGGCCCAGGGCGCGCTTTCGCCCCAGCATTTT.

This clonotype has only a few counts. This CDR3 reads CSARAHLAGDRTDTQYF. The DNA for the CDR3 is TGCAGTGCTAGAGCCCACTTAGCGGGAGATCGAACAGATACGCAGTATTTT. This rearrangement joins TRBV20-1 to TRBJ2-3; 9 bases agree with TRBD2. V lost 1 base, J lost 3 bases, and 11 bases stayed unmatched. The CDR3 has 17 amino acids. The germline gives CDR1 DFQATT, CDR2 SNEGSKA (reference sequence).

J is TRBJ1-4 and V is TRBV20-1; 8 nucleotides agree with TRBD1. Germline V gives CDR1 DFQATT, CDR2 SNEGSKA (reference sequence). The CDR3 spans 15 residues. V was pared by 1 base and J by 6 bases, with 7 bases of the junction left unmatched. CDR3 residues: CSARGGDRRDEKLFF. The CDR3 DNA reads TGCAGTGCTAGAGGGGGGGACAGGAGGGATGAAAAACTGTTTTTT.

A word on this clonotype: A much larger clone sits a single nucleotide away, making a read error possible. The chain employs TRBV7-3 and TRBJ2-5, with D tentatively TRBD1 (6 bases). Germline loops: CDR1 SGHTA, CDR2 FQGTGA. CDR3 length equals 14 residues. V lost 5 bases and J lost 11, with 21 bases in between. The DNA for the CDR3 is TGTGCCAGCAGCGCCTTACAGGGCTCCAATGAGCAGTACTTC. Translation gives CASSALQGSNEQYF.

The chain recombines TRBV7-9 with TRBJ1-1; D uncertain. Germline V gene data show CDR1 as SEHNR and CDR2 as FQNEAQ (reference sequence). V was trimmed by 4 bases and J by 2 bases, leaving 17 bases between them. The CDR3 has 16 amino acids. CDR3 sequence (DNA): TGTGCCAGCAGCTCCGGACTCGCGCGAGGAAACACTGAAGCTTTCTTT. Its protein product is CASSSGLARGNTEAFF.